This TCR beta chain was identified in a study of blood T cell repertoires in COVID-19. V lost 6 bases, J lost 14 bases, and 8 bases stayed unmatched. Germline V CDR1 and CDR2: MNHEY, SVGAGI. CDR3 length: 13 residues. Seattle-derived patients entered the study during active infection and were followed longitudinally. Per the original data handling: Reference gene primers were amplified, and this amplification served to estimate nucleated cell counts. Here immunoSEQ multiplex PCR was the method, and the copy in TCRdb shows in-frame clones only, minus some. V, J and clone size derive from that table, while D and trimming were established from the DNA sequence. The sample has approximately 230,000 clones; approximately 89% are singletons.

Sequenced material: peripheral blood. The origin of this receptor is a woman in her thirties with COVID-19, enrolled during active disease. This chain connects TRBV6-5 to TRBJ1-6; TRBD1 matches 9 bases. The CDR3 DNA follows: TGTGCCAGCAGCGACAGGGGGTATAGCACCCTCCACTTT. It codes for CASSDRGYSTLHF.